Described below is a single T cell receptor beta chain sequence and its context. The antigen is undetermined. This entry comes from a study of a mutant IDH1 vaccine in newly diagnosed glioma. Study information: Vaccinations were initiated 4-6 weeks following radiotherapy alone, or were given together with temozolomide cycles. General study points: Pseudoprogression seemed unlinked to shifts in top peripheral T cell clonotypes.

The protocol was immunoSEQ multiplex PCR, while the TCRdb copy is restricted to in-frame clones and leaves out a portion. The sample includes around 50,000 clones, approximately 90% of them seen just once. Time point: week 5, during vaccination. In the vaccine, a single dose held 300 ug of the mutant IDH1 20-mer peptide, along with topical imiquimod. This TCR derives from a woman in her thirties or forties with glioma. Source: PBMCs, taken from a glioma patient whose treatment included an IDH1 peptide vaccine.

CDR3: CASSLGVRSGSYEQYF. The DNA for the CDR3 is TGCGCCAGCAGCTTGGGGGTGAGATCCGGCTCCTACGAGCAGTACTTC. The V call is TRBV5-1, the J call TRBJ2-7; no clear D gene. The CDR3 spans 16 residues. CDR1 is SGHRS and CDR2 is YFSETQ in the germline V gene. V was pared by 0 bases and J by 0 bases, with 13 bases between.